The 14 T cell receptor beta chains given below trace back to one sample, sequenced in a study of glioma-infiltrating T cells after dendritic cell vaccination (dated by TCRdb to 2015 to 2016). The method was the immunoSEQ multiplex PCR assay. TCRdb retrieved this table from immuneACCESS and kept in-frame rearrangements only. Not all clones are present; in checked studies, unresolved V genes account for under half, and no reason is known for the remainder. This sample holds 71,000 or so clones; around 81% were observed only once. Of the sample, less than 8% falls within the top ten clones. The sequences come from blood, collected before dendritic cell vaccination. Every receptor here comes from a human donor with glioblastoma.

This chain joins TRBV7-2 and TRBJ2-5; possible D gene TRBD1, 5 bases. V lost 1 base to trimming and J lost 5 bases, with 11 bases between them. The CDR3 has 14 residues. Germline CDR1 is SGHTA and CDR2 is FQGNSA. CDR3 amino acids: CASSLEVGRETQYF. CDR3 DNA sequence: TGTGCCAGCAGCTTAGAAGTGGGGCGGGAGACCCAGTACTTC.

The chain couples TRBV6-1 to TRBJ1-3; tentative D call: TRBD1 (5 bases). This CDR3 spans 14 amino acids. The germline V and J ends were trimmed by 7 bases and 1 base, with 11 bases remaining between them. Germline V gene sequence: CDR1 MNHNS, CDR2 SASEGT. CDR3 coding DNA: TGTGCCAGCACTATCTCAGGGTCTGGAAACACCATATATTTT. Its translation is CASTISGSGNTIYF.

The V and J genes are TRBV5-4 and TRBJ1-1; D remains unclear. Trimming stripped 0 bases from V and 5 bases from J, with 11 bases between. CDR3 length equals 14 residues. Germline V gene sequence: CDR1 SGHNT, CDR2 YYREEE (reference sequence). The CDR3, as DNA: TGTGCCAGCAGCTTGGAACCTAGAGTAACTGAAGCTTTCTTT. Protein: CASSLEPRVTEAFF.

The chain combines TRBV7-9 with TRBJ2-3; 14 bases are shared with TRBD2. CDR3 size: 16 residues. CDR1 SEHNR and CDR2 FQNEAQ come from the germline V gene (reference sequence). V gave up 5 bases and J gave up 4 bases; unmatched junction bases: 5. In DNA form, the CDR3 reads TGTGCCAGCAGCGGCGGGACTAGCGGGGGTTCAGATACGCAGTATTTT. Protein: CASSGGTSGGSDTQYF.

The V and J genes are TRBV5-4 and TRBJ2-5; 10 bases are a match to TRBD2. CDR1 and CDR2 from the germline V gene are SGHNT and YYREEE (reference sequence). The V gene end was trimmed by 5 bases and the J gene end by 2 bases; junction bases not matched to a gene: 3. The CDR3 has 14 amino acids. The CDR3 nucleotides read TGTGCCAGCAGTAGCGGGGGGTATCAAGAGACCCAGTACTTC. Its protein is CASSSGGYQETQYF.

V gene TRBV5-5 combines with J gene TRBJ1-1; 9 nucleotides line up with TRBD1. Germline lookup yields CDR1 SGHKS and CDR2 YYEKEE (reference sequence). The V and J ends lost 0 bases and 1 base, in that order; junction bases with no gene match: 4. This CDR3 has 16 residues. The CDR3 loop reads CASSLAGTGSNTEAFF. The CDR3 bases are TGTGCCAGCAGCTTGGCCGGGACAGGGTCGAACACTGAAGCTTTCTTT.

CDR3 in DNA: TGTGCCAGCAGCTTGGCTGAGTGGACTGAAGCTTTCTTT. Translating gives CASSLAEWTEAFF. The rearrangement uses TRBV5-8 and TRBJ1-1, with no clear D. Germline values: CDR1 SGHTS, CDR2 YDEGEE. V gave up 0 bases and J gave up 5 bases, with 8 bases separating them. The CDR3 length is 13 residues.

This chain uses TRBV5-5 with TRBJ1-5; tentative D call: TRBD1 (5 bases). The CDR3 consists of 14 residues. Trimming left V 0 bases short and J 2 bases short, with 6 bases between. Germline V gene data show CDR1 as SGHKS and CDR2 as YYEKEE (reference sequence). This CDR3 reads CASSLGGGNQPQHF. CDR3 in DNA: TGTGCCAGCAGCTTGGGGGGCGGCAATCAGCCCCAGCATTTT. Together with reference TRBV5-5 and TRBJ1-5, the CDR3 gives the full variable domain: DAGVTQSPTHLIKTRGQQVTLRCSPISGHKSVSWYQQVLGQGPQFIFQYYEKEERGRGNFPDRFSARQFPNYSSELNVNALLLGDSALYLCASSLGGGNQPQHFGDGTRLSIL.

The CDR3 DNA follows: TGTGCCAGTAGTATTGCTTACCGAGCTAACTATGGCTACACCTTC. This codes for CASSIAYRANYGYTF. The chain uses TRBV19 and TRBJ1-2; D is unclear. The CDR3 totals 15 residues. V was pared by 3 bases and J by 0 bases, with 11 bases between. The V gene's germline CDR1 is LNHDA and CDR2 SQIVND (reference sequence).

J is TRBJ1-6 and V is TRBV5-1; D not resolved. This CDR3 contains 13 residues. V was shortened by 0 bases and J by 7 bases, with 5 bases between the two germline ends. CDR1 and CDR2 (germline): SGHRS, YFSETQ. DNA of the CDR3: TGCGCCAGCAGCTTGGACACCAATTCACCCCTCCACTTT. Its translation: CASSLDTNSPLHF.

The chain has TRBV28 and TRBJ2-7; TRBD1 matches at 9 bases. The CDR3 totals 15 residues. The V segment lost 4 bases and the J segment 5 bases; nucleotides outside the gene matches: 9. CDR1 is MDHEN and CDR2 is SYDVKM in the germline V gene. DNA of the CDR3: TGTGCCAGCAGTTCCACCCCCGGGACAGGGAACGAGCAGTACTTC. It yields the protein CASSSTPGTGNEQYF.

The chain uses TRBV29-1 and TRBJ2-2, with 8 positions matching TRBD2. This CDR3 spans 15 amino acids. V dropped 4 bases and J dropped 3; count of bases not matched to a gene: 7. Germline loops: CDR1 SQVTM, CDR2 ANQGSEA. The CDR3 nucleotides are TGCAGCGTTGGAGTTAGCGGGGTGGACACCGGGGAGCTGTTTTTT. Translation: CSVGVSGVDTGELFF.

The chain uses TRBV5-6 and TRBJ1-2; no clear D gene. V lost 0 bases, J lost 1 base, and 7 bases lay in between. The V gene's germline CDR1 is SGHDT and CDR2 YYEEEE. This CDR3 contains 14 residues. Written as DNA, the CDR3 is TGTGCCAGCAGCTTGGGTCAGAATAACTATGGCTACACCTTC. This encodes CASSLGQNNYGYTF.

This sequence joins TRBV11-2 and TRBJ1-3; no clear D. V lost 5 bases to trimming and J lost 3 bases, with 11 bases between them. Germline CDR1 is SGHAT and CDR2 is FQNNGV. There are 14 residues in the CDR3. The CDR3 here is CASSEGAGGNTIYF. The CDR3 DNA reads as TGTGCCAGCAGCGAGGGAGCGGGTGGAAACACCATATATTTT.